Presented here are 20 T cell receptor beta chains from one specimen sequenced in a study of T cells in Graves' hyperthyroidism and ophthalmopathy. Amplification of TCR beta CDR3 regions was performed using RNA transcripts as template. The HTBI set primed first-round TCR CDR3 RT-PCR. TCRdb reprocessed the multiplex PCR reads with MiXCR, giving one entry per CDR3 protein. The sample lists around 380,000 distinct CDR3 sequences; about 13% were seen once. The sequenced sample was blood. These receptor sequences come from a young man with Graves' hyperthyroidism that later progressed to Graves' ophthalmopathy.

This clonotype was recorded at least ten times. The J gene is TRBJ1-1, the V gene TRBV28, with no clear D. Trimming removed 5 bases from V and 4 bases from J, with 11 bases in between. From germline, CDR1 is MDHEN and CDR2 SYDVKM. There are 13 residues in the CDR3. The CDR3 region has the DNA TGTGCCAGCAGTCCGGGGTTGGGCACTGAAGCTTTCTTT. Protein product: CASSPGLGTEAFF.

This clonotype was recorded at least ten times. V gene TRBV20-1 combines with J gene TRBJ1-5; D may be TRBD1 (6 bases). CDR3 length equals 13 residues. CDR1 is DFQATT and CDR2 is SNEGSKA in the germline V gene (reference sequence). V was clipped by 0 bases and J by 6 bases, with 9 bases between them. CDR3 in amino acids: CSARETGSQPQHF. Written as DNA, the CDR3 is TGCAGTGCTAGAGAAACAGGGAGTCAGCCCCAGCATTTT.

The CDR3 DNA sequence: TGTGCCAGCAGTACCCCAAGGAATGAAAAACTGTTTTTT. This codes for CASSTPRNEKLFF. The genes are TRBV6-1 and TRBJ1-4; no clear D. In germline, CDR1 is MNHNS, CDR2 SASEGT. The CDR3 is 13 amino acids. V lost 5 bases and J lost 5, with 9 bases in between.

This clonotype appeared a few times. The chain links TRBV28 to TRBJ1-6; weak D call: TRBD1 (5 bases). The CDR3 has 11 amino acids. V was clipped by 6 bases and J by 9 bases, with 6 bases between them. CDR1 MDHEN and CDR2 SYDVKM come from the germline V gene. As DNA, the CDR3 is TGTGCCAGCAGGCAGGGTTCACCCCTCCACTTT. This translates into CASRQGSPLHF.

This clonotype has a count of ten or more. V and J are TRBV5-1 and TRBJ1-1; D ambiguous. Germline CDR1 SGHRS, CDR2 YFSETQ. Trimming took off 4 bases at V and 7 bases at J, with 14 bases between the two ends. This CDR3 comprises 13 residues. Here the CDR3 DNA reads TGCGCCAGCAGCCCCGAGGCTAGAATTGAAGCTTTCTTT. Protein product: CASSPEARIEAFF.

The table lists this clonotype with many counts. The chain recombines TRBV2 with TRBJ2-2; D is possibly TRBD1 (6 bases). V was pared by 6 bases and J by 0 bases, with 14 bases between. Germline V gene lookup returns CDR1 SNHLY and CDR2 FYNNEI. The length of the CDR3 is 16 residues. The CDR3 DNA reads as TGTGCCAGCAGGGACAGCCCCTTCGCGAACACCGGGGAGCTGTTTTTT. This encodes CASRDSPFANTGELFF.

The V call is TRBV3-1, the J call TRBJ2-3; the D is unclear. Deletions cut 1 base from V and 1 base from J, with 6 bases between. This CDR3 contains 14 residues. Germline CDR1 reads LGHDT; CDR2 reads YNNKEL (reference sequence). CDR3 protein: CASSQGPGTDTQYF. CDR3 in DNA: TGTGCCAGCAGCCAAGGGCCAGGCACAGATACGCAGTATTTT.

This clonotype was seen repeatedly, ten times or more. CDR3 in DNA: TGTGCCACCAGTGACCTTGTGTTCACTGGCACAGATACGCAGTATTTT. As protein: CATSDLVFTGTDTQYF. The chain employs TRBV24-1 and TRBJ2-3; D is unresolved. Germline V gene lookup returns CDR1 KGHDR and CDR2 SFDVKD. The CDR3 spans 16 residues. V lost 4 bases to trimming and J lost 1 base, with 14 bases between them.

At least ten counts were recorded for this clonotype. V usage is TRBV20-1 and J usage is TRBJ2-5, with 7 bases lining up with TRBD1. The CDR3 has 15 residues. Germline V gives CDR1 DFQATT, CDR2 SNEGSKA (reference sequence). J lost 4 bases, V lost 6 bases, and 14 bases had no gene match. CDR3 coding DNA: TGCAGTGCGGGAACTACAGGGGAAAGAGGAGAGACCCAGTACTTC. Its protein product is CSAGTTGERGETQYF.

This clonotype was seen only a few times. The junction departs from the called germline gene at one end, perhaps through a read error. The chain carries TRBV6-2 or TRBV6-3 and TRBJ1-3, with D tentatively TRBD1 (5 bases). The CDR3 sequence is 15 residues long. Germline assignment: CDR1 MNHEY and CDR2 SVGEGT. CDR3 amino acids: CASTSSTGVGNTIHF. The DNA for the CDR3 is TGTGCCAGCACATCTTCAACGGGGGTTGGAAACACCATACATTTT.

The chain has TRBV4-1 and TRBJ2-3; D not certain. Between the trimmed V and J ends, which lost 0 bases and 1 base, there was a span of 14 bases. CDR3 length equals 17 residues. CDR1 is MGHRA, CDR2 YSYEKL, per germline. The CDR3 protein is CASSQDVASLRTDTQYF. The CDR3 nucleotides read TGCGCCAGCAGCCAAGATGTGGCTTCCCTTCGCACAGATACGCAGTATTTT.

The CDR3 sequence: CASSQGWASGLYEQYF. CDR3 sequence (DNA): TGTGCCAGCAGCCAAGGATGGGCTAGCGGGCTCTACGAGCAGTACTTC. The V and J genes are TRBV3-1 and TRBJ2-7; 8 nucleotides agree with TRBD2. The CDR3 has 16 amino acids. The J segment lost 3 bases and the V segment lost 1 base, leaving 8 bases of the junction unmatched. CDR1 and CDR2 from the germline V gene are LGHDT and YNNKEL (reference sequence).

In DNA form, the CDR3 reads TGTGCCAGCAGGGATAGCGGGGGAGTCACCGGGGAGCTGTTTTTT. It is translated as CASRDSGGVTGELFF. This chain uses TRBV6-1 with TRBJ2-2; 9 bases map to TRBD2. V shed 6 bases and J 4 bases; nucleotides not matched to a gene: 6. The CDR3 sequence is 15 residues long. The germline V gene has CDR1 MNHNS and CDR2 SASEGT.

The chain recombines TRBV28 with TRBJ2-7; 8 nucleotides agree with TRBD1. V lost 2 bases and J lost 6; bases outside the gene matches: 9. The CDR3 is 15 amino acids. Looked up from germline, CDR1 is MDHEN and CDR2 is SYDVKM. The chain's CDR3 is CASSLDGQGICEQYF. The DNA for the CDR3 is TGTGCCAGCAGTTTAGATGGACAGGGAATCTGCGAGCAGTACTTC.

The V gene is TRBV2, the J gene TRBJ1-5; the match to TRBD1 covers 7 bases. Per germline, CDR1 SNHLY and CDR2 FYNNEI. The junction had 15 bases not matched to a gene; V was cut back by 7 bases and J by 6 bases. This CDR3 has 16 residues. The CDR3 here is CASTTGAGWQSQPQHF. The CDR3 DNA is TGTGCCAGCACAACAGGGGCGGGTTGGCAGTCTCAGCCCCAGCATTTT.

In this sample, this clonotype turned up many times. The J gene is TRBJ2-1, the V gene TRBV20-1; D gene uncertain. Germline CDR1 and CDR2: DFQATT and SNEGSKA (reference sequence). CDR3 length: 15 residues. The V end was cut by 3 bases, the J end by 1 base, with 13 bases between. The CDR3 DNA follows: TGCAGTGCTAGGGATACGTGGTGGTCCTACAATGAGCAGTTCTTC. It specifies CSARDTWWSYNEQFF.

CDR3 sequence: CSAPGLAGTDEQYF. The CDR3 DNA sequence: TGCAGTGCACCGGGGCTAGCGGGGACAGACGAGCAGTACTTC. The rearrangement links TRBV20-1 to TRBJ2-7; 9 bases map to TRBD2. The V segment lost 6 bases and the J segment 5 bases; nucleotides outside the gene matches: 11. The CDR3 spans 14 residues. Germline V gene lookup returns CDR1 DFQATT and CDR2 SNEGSKA (reference sequence).

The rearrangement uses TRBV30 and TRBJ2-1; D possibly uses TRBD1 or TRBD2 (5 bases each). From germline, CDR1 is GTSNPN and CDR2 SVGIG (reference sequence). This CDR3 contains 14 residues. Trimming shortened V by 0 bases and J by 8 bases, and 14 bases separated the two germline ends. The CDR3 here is CAWSVRGGVDEQFF. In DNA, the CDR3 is TGTGCCTGGAGTGTACGGGGCGGCGTTGATGAGCAGTTCTTC.

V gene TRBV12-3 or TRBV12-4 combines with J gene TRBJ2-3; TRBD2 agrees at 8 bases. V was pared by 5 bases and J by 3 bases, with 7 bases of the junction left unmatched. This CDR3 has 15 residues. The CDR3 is CASSPRAGETDTQYF. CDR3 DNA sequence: TGTGCCAGCAGTCCCCGAGCGGGAGAGACAGATACGCAGTATTTT.

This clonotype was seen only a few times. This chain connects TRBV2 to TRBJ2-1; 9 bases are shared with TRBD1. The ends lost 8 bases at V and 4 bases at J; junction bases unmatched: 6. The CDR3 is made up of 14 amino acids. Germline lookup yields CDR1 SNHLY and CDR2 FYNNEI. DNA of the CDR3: TGTGCCAGCGGGGGGGGACAGGGTTACAATGAGCAGTTCTTC. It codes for CASGGGQGYNEQFF.